This T cell receptor (beta chain) was captured in a study of T cell responses to AZD1222 COVID-19 vaccine. General study results and limits: When two AZD1222 doses had been given, Spike-specific TCR breadth and depth rose. There were mostly white British donors and more females than males, and clonal diversity was possibly underestimated. A reported finding is that nearly half of spike-specific TCRs target unmutated variant regions.

Whether given at about 4 or about 12 weeks, second doses were pooled. Method: immunoSEQ multiplex PCR; TCRdb's copy keeps in-frame clones and lacks some. The sample carries fewer than 150,000 clones, roughly 90% recorded once. The CDR3 has 15 amino acids. Germline CDR1 reads MNHEY; CDR2 reads SMNVEV (reference sequence). V was clipped by 5 bases and J by 0 bases; unmatched bases: 4. As to this clone: No antigen is known for it.

V usage is TRBV27 and J usage is TRBJ1-5; 7 bases map to TRBD1. The sequence derives from an adult who received the AZD1222 COVID-19 vaccine. The material sequenced was peripheral blood, taken 28 days after the second AZD1222 dose. The CDR3 region is CASSRGQYSNQPQHF. The DNA of the CDR3 is TGTGCCAGCAGTAGGGGACAGTATAGCAATCAGCCCCAGCATTTT.